This T cell receptor (beta chain) was recorded in a study of cytomegalovirus exposure and HLA in healthy donors (dated by TCRdb to about 2017). In the study overall: According to a later analysis, the 120 or so validation repertoires were produced on the same platform as the approximately 600 repertoires of the first cohort. Along with the approximately 650-subject first cohort, a separate validation cohort of 120 different subjects was used. The aim of the study was to test whether cataloging public T cell receptors could identify signatures of past pathogen exposure. High-throughput TCR immunosequencing, statistical association of individual TCRs with disease status, and machine learning were combined to predict cytomegalovirus infection status. Study-wide conclusions, independent of this receptor: In both the original and validation cohorts, the classifier was reported to diagnose cytomegalovirus status with high specificity and sensitivity. A later analysis lacked HLA typing for the validation cohort, so it scored co-occurrence in that cohort across all 120 or so repertoires. Most TCR sequences were observed very rarely across donors, whereas some public TCRs were present in many individuals. The authors suggested that the approach could potentially be generalized to other disease states and immunological phenotypes. The study listed 164 TCR beta chains as associated with cytomegalovirus. In vitro tests confirmed that a few of the cytomegalovirus-associated TCR beta chains recognize cytomegalovirus antigens. Of the cluster scores, roughly 95% were above 0 in a later analysis, which found that TCRs clustered in the first cohort also tended to co-occur in the 90 to 150 validation repertoires.

Donors formed part of the validation cohort, which comprised fewer than 150 subjects and was distinct from the first cohort of 666 subjects. Libraries were built with the immunoSEQ multiplex PCR assay. The study's own analysis went as follows. A statistical classification framework was developed to diagnose cytomegalovirus status using the catalog of TCR beta chain sequences. TCRdb provides this immuneACCESS table in a form limited to in-frame rearrangements. Some clones are lacking; in checked studies, under half of them reflect an unresolved V gene, and why the rest are absent is not known. The V and J calls and the clone size are those of that table, but D and trimming were determined from the DNA. Counted in this sample were approximately 99,000 clones; around 95% of them appeared once. The top ten hold roughly 0.66% of the sample. Via the germline V gene (reference sequence), CDR1 is GTSNPN and CDR2 SVGIG. From the cysteine through the phenylalanine, the CDR3 covers 15 amino acids. Here the CDR3 DNA is all that survives: 45 bases in frame from base 1. V drops 2 bases and J drops 3 bases, leaving 13 bases in between.

On this clone: Its antigen is not yet known. Base qualities are not recorded, but no much larger clone differs from it by a single base.

Recombination connected TRBV30 to TRBJ1-4, with the D gene too uncertain to name. The receptor was derived from a woman aged 18-29 years in good health and CMV-seronegative. The sequenced sample consisted of PBMCs. The CDR3 sequence is CAWSIGGGSNEKLFF. The bases read TGTGCCTGGAGTATAGGTGGAGGGTCTAATGAAAAACTGTTTTTT.